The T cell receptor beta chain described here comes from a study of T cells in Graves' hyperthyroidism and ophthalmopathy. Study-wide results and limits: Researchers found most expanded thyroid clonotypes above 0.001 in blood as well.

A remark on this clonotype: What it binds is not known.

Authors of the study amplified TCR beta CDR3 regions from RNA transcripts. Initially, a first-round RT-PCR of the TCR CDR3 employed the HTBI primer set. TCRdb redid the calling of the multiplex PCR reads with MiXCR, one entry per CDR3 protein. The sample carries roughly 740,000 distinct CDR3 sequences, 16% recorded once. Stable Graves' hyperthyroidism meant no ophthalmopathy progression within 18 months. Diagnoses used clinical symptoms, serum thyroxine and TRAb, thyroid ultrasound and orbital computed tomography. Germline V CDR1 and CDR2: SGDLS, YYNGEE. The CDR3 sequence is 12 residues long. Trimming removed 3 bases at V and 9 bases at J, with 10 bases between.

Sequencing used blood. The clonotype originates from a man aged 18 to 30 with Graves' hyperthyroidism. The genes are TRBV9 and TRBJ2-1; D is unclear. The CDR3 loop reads CASSGSRGEQFF. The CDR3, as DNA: TGTGCCAGCAGCGGGTCTAGAGGTGAGCAGTTCTTC.